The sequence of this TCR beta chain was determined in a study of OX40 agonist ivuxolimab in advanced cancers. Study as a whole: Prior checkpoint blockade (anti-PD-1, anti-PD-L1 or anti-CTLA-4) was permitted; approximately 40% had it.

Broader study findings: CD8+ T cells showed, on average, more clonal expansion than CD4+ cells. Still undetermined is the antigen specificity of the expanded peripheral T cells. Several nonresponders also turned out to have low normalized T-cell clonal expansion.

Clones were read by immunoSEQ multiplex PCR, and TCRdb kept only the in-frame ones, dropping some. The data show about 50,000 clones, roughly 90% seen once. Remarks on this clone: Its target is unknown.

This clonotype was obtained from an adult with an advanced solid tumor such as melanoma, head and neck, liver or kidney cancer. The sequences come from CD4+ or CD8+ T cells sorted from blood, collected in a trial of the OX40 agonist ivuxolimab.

The CDR3 here is CAWSLSQIGVNGNIQYF. CDR3 in DNA: TGTGCCTGGAGTCTTTCCCAAATCGGGGTAAATGGAAACATTCAGTACTTC. The genes are TRBV30 and TRBJ2-4, with D possibly TRBD2 on 5 matching bases. This CDR3 has 17 amino acids. The V gene lost 2 bases and the J gene lost 6 bases, with 23 bases spanning the gap. Germline V gene sequence: CDR1 GTSNPN, CDR2 SVGIG (reference sequence).